The present T cell receptor (beta chain) was sequenced within a study of shared clonotypes between healthy human individuals. Sequenced by immunoSEQ multiplex PCR; TCRdb stores in-frame clones only, minus some. Of more than 2,000,000 clones listed, over 85% were seen once; the top ten hold under 0.15%. Donors were Caucasian adults residing in Nashville, Tennessee, USA. Comments on this clone: Its matching antigen is unknown.

Study observations and caveats: Relative to clonotypes present in all four donors, those not shared had lower generation probabilities.

The TCR sequence derives from a man aged 18 to 30 in good health. The sequenced sample consisted of naive CD4+ T cells sorted from blood. Subset denoted: CD45RA+ positively selected.

CDR3 sequence: CASSSAGNTEAFF. In DNA, the CDR3 is TGCGCCAGCAGCTCCGCAGGGAACACTGAAGCTTTCTTT. The V call is TRBV5-1, the J call TRBJ1-1; D remains ambiguous. This CDR3 contains 13 residues. Germline values: CDR1 SGHRS, CDR2 YFSETQ. V dropped 3 bases and J dropped 1 base, with 7 bases sitting between them.